Listed here are 17 T cell receptor beta chains from one sample, sequenced in a study of technical replicates of blood from a handful of donors (dated by TCRdb to the late 2010s). The library came from the immunoSEQ multiplex PCR assay. The clones in this table, taken by TCRdb from immuneACCESS, are in-frame only. Not every clone is retained; where verified, under half of the shortfall comes from an unresolved V gene, and the cause of the rest is unknown. A total of 58,000 or so clones appear in this sample, about 90% of them only once. The top ten hold around 5.5% of the sample. The sample consisted of PBMCs. The receptors stem from a human donor in good health. Some clones in this sample may be carry-over from other donors' samples.

This clone was picked up a small number of times. This sequence joins TRBV5-1 and TRBJ2-1; 9 bases agree with TRBD2. The V segment lost 1 base and the J segment 2 bases; nucleotides outside the gene matches: 7. Germline values: CDR1 SGHRS, CDR2 YFSETQ. The CDR3 extends over 17 amino acids. CDR3: CASSLRASGETYNEQFF. CDR3 nucleotide sequence: TGCGCCAGCAGCTTGAGGGCTAGCGGGGAGACCTACAATGAGCAGTTCTTC.

The V and J genes are TRBV7-2 and TRBJ2-2; 7 bases line up with TRBD1. There are 13 residues in the CDR3. The germline V gene encodes CDR1 SGHTA and CDR2 FQGNSA. J was trimmed by 6 bases and V by 5 bases; bases with no gene match: 3. CDR3 region: CASSRTGAGELFF. For the CDR3, the DNA is TGTGCCAGCAGCCGCACAGGGGCCGGGGAGCTGTTTTTT.

This sequence joins TRBV19 and TRBJ2-1, with D perhaps TRBD2 (7 bases). Trimming removed 4 bases from V and 3 bases from J, with 13 bases in between. CDR3 length: 15 residues. Germline V gene data show CDR1 as LNHDA and CDR2 as SQIVND (reference sequence). Written as DNA, the CDR3 is TGTGCCAGTAGTAGTGCGGGGGCCCTCTACAATGAGCAGTTCTTC. The encoded protein is CASSSAGALYNEQFF.

The genes are TRBV5-4 and TRBJ2-5; the match to TRBD2 covers 7 bases. V lost 6 bases, J lost 5 bases, and 16 bases stayed unmatched. The germline CDR1 and CDR2 sequences are SGHNT and YYREEE (reference sequence). The CDR3 spans 16 residues. In DNA form, the CDR3 reads TGTGCCAGCACCTTACGGCTAGCGGCCGCAGAGGAGACCCAGTACTTC. Its translation: CASTLRLAAAEETQYF.

This chain links TRBV13 with TRBJ2-7; 13 bases align to TRBD2. Looked up from germline, CDR1 is PRHDT and CDR2 is FYEKMQ (reference sequence). The J segment lost 3 bases and the V segment lost 6 bases, leaving 2 bases of the junction unmatched. The CDR3 is made up of 14 amino acids. The CDR3 reads CASSRTSGGYEQYF. The CDR3 region has the DNA TGTGCCAGCAGTCGGACTAGCGGGGGCTACGAGCAGTACTTC.

The chain is built from TRBV19 and TRBJ2-1, with 7 bases aligning to TRBD1. The length of the CDR3 is 12 residues. Losses at the gene ends were 2 bases for V and 9 bases for J; bases not matched to a gene: 1. Germline CDR1 is LNHDA and CDR2 is SQIVND (reference sequence). The CDR3 sequence is CASSIRDSEQFF. The CDR3 DNA is TGTGCCAGTAGTATAAGGGACAGTGAGCAGTTCTTC.

CDR3 DNA sequence: TGTGCCAGCAGCCTTAGGGGGGGTCTATTGGCCACCGGGGAGCTGTTTTTT. It codes for CASSLRGGLLATGELFF. V and J are TRBV9 and TRBJ2-2, with TRBD2 as a possible D gene (7 bases). The CDR3 sequence is 17 residues long. Between the trimmed V and J ends, which lost 4 bases and 4 bases, there was a span of 20 bases. Germline V gene sequence: CDR1 SGDLS, CDR2 YYNGEE.

This chain joins TRBV4-3 and TRBJ1-2; D uncertain. Trimming took 6 bases from V and 2 from J, leaving 16 bases between them. Germline loops: CDR1 LGHNA, CDR2 YSLEER. The CDR3 is 15 residues long. The CDR3: CASRREGGSNYGYTF. DNA of the CDR3: TGCGCCAGCAGGCGGGAGGGAGGATCAAACTATGGCTACACCTTC.

This sequence joins TRBV5-4 and TRBJ2-3, with a tentative D call TRBD1 (6 bases). There are 14 residues in the CDR3. The V end lost 0 bases, the J end lost 4 bases, and 9 bases lay between the germline ends. The germline CDR1 and CDR2 sequences are SGHNT and YYREEE (reference sequence). The CDR3 sequence is CASSLAQGPDTQYF. CDR3 DNA sequence: TGTGCCAGCAGCTTGGCCCAGGGGCCAGATACGCAGTATTTT. Based on the CDR3 plus reference TRBV5-4 and TRBJ2-3, the full variable domain is ETGVTQSPTHLIKTRGQQVTLRCSSQSGHNTVSWYQQALGQGPQFIFQYYREEENGRGNFPPRFSGLQFPNYSSELNVNALELDDSALYLCASSLAQGPDTQYFGPGTRLTVL.

The sample holds a few counts of this clone. The CDR3 bases are TGCGCCAGCAGGCGGGACAGGGGGCGCGGAGAGACCCAGTACTTC. Its protein product is CASRRDRGRGETQYF. This rearrangement joins TRBV5-1 to TRBJ2-5; 12 nucleotides agree with TRBD1. Germline CDR1 is SGHRS and CDR2 is YFSETQ. The V segment lost 5 bases and the J segment 4 bases; nucleotides outside the gene matches: 6. This CDR3 region has 15 residues.

The rearrangement links TRBV28 to TRBJ2-7; no clear D. Germline V gene lookup returns CDR1 MDHEN and CDR2 SYDVKM. The germline V and J ends were trimmed by 6 bases and 3 bases, with 6 bases remaining between them. The CDR3 is 11 residues long. DNA of the CDR3: TGTGCCAGCAGGAGGATCTACGAGCAGTACTTC. Its translation: CASRRIYEQYF.

The chain uses TRBV11-1 and TRBJ1-2, with TRBD1 identical over 9 bases. V dropped 1 base and J dropped 5; count of bases not matched to a gene: 8. In germline, CDR1 is SGHAT, CDR2 FQDESV (reference sequence). This CDR3 has 16 amino acids. The CDR3 nucleotides are TGTGCCAGCAGCTTAGTGCCGGGACAGGGCTTTTATGGCTACACCTTC. Translation gives CASSLVPGQGFYGYTF. Complete variable domain (other parts from reference TRBV11-1 and TRBJ1-2): EAEVAQSPRYKITEKSQAVAFWCDPISGHATLYWYRQILGQGPELLVQFQDESVVDDSQLPKDRFSAERLKGVDSTLKIQPAELGDSAMYLCASSLVPGQGFYGYTFGSGTRLTVV.

This clone was counted only a few times. The J gene is TRBJ1-6, the V gene TRBV6-1; no definite D call. The V and J ends lost 0 bases and 4 bases respectively, with 4 bases between them. Germline loops: CDR1 MNHNS, CDR2 SASEGT. The CDR3 covers 14 residues. CDR3 bases: TGTGCCAGCAGTGAAGCTTCTTATAATTCACCCCTCCACTTT. Translating gives CASSEASYNSPLHF.

The J gene is TRBJ2-6, the V gene TRBV5-1; D is possibly TRBD1 (5 bases). Trimming took 4 bases from V and 3 from J, leaving 11 bases between them. The CDR3 extends over 15 amino acids. The germline V gene has CDR1 SGHRS and CDR2 YFSETQ. The CDR3 here is CASSDQGYGANVLTF. The CDR3 nucleotides read TGCGCCAGCAGCGATCAGGGATATGGGGCCAACGTCCTGACTTTC.

The CDR3 DNA sequence: TGTGCCAGCAGATACGGCGGGGGGGATCTTGGCTACACCTTC. Its translation: CASRYGGGDLGYTF. The rearrangement links TRBV6-6 to TRBJ1-2, with D possibly matching TRBD1 (5 bases). Trimming shortened V by 6 bases and J by 7 bases, and 18 bases separated the two germline ends. Germline CDR1 and CDR2: MNHNY and SVGAGI (reference sequence). The CDR3 consists of 14 residues.

The chain couples TRBV7-9 to TRBJ2-2; perhaps TRBD1 as D (6 bases). The CDR3 consists of 14 residues. Trimming took off 4 bases at V and 6 bases at J, with 12 bases between the two ends. Germline V gives CDR1 SEHNR, CDR2 FQNEAQ (reference sequence). The CDR3 bases are TGTGCCAGCAGCTCGGACAGATCAGCCGGGGAGCTGTTTTTT. Translation: CASSSDRSAGELFF.

CDR3 residues: CASPDWRENTDTQYF. DNA for the CDR3: TGTGCCAGCCCGGATTGGCGGGAGAACACAGATACGCAGTATTTT. The chain combines TRBV5-8 with TRBJ2-3, with 7 bases lining up with TRBD2. Unmatched junction bases numbered 10, after V lost 7 bases and J lost 2 bases. Germline loops: CDR1 SGHTS, CDR2 YDEGEE. CDR3 size: 15 residues.